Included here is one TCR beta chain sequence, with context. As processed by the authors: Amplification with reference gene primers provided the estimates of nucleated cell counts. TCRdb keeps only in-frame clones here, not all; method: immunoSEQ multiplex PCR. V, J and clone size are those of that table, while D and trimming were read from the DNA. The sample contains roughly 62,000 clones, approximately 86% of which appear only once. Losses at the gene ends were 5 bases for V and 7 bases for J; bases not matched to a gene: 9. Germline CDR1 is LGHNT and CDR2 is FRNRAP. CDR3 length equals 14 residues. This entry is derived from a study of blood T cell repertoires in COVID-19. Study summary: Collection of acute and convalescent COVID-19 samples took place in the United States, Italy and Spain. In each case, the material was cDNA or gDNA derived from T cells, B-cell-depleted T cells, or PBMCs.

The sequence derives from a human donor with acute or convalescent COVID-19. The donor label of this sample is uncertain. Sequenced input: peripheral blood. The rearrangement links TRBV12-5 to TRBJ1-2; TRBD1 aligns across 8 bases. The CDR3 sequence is CASGPTTGVGGYTF. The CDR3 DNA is TGTGCTAGTGGTCCGACGACAGGGGTGGGTGGCTACACCTTC. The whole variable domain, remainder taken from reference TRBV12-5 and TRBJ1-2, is DARVTQTPRHKVTEMGQEVTMRCQPILGHNTVFWYRQTMMQGLELLAYFRNRAPLDDSGMPKDRFSAEMPDATLATLKIQPSEPRDSAVYFCASGPTTGVGGYTFGSGTRLTVV.